This entry features one T cell receptor beta chain sequence. The specificity of this receptor is unknown. Base quality data are lacking; no much larger clone is found one base away. Counted from cysteine to phenylalanine, this CDR3 has 14 amino acids. CDR3 DNA only is kept here, 42 bases in frame from base 1. CDR1 and CDR2 were assigned from the germline V gene (reference sequence) as DFQATT and SNEGSKA. For this chain, trimming is 5 bases at the V end and 1 base at the J end, and the number of junction bases without a gene match is 3. This sample stems from a study of breast tumors, draining lymph nodes, adjacent tissues (dated by TCRdb to the mid-2010s). General notes on the study: Breast cancer patients provided tumor, adjacent nontumor tissue and axillary lymph nodes, and the study compared the TCR beta repertoires across these three sources. In human breast cancer, the study set out to assess how tumor, surrounding tissue and draining lymph node repertoires relate to one another and whether T cells might be exchanged between them.

The paper's findings and limits, for the study overall: The data were considered consistent with most tumor T cells being derived from the lymph node and subsequently expanding within tumor tissue. The study presented the conclusion that tumor T cells originate in lymph nodes as consistent with a hypothesis, not as something directly demonstrated. Tumor T-cell repertoires showed less diversity than lymph node repertoires and more diversity than nontumor tissue repertoires, and tumor T-cell repertoires showed preferential V and J gene usage. In luminal-like breast cancer, tumor and nontumor tissue repertoires resembled each other significantly more than in basal-like breast cancer.

Instrument on record: Illumina HiSeq 2000. TCR beta chain libraries were generated through multiplex PCR amplification. The amplified TCR beta chain products were analyzed by high-throughput sequencing. TCRdb cleaned the public reads at Q25 with fastp, built clones with MiXCR and kept in-frame beta chains. Rows with a matching CDR3 protein are joined into one entry that keeps the most common DNA and genes. The sample records approximately 63,000 distinct CDR3 sequences, around 60% of which are singletons. In total, the top ten clones hold roughly 18% of the sample. The TCR comes from a female donor with breast cancer. Some clones in this sample may be carry-over from other donors' samples. The sequencing sample was made of breast tumor tissue. Recombination linked TRBV20-1 to TRBJ2-3, with TRBD2 identical over 10 junction bases. The CDR3 loop reads CSALAGAGTDTQYF. The base sequence is TGCAGTGCTCTAGCGGGAGCTGGCACAGATACGCAGTATTTT.